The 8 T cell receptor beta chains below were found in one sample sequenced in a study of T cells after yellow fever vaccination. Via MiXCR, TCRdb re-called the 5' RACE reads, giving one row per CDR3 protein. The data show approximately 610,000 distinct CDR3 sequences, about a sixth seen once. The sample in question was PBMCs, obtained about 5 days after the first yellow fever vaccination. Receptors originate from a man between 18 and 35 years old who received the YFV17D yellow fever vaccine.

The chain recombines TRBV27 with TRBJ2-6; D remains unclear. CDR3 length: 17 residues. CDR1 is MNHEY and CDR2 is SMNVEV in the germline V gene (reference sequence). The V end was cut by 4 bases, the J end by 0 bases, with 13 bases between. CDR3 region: CASSSGNYPSGANVLTF. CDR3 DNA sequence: TGTGCCAGCAGTTCGGGCAACTATCCCTCTGGGGCCAACGTCCTGACTTTC.

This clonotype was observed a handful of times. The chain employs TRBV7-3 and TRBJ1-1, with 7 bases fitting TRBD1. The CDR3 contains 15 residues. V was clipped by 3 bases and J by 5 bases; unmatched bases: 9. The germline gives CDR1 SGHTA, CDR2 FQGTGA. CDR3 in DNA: TGTGCCAGCAGCTTGACAGGGACCCTCGGGACTGAAGCTTTCTTT. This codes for CASSLTGTLGTEAFF.

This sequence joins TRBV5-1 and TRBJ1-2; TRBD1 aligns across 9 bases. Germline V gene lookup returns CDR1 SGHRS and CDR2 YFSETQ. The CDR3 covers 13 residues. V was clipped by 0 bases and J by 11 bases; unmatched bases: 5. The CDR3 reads CASSLEGQGGYTF. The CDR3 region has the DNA TGCGCCAGCAGCTTGGAGGGACAGGGTGGTTACACCTTC.

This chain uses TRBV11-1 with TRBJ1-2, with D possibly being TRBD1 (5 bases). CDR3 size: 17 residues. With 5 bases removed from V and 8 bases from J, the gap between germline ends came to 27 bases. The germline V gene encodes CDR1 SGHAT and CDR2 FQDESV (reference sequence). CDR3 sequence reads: CASSLSGGTEAAKGYTF. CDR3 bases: TGTGCCAGCAGCCTCTCCGGCGGGACGGAGGCCGCGAAGGGCTACACCTTC.

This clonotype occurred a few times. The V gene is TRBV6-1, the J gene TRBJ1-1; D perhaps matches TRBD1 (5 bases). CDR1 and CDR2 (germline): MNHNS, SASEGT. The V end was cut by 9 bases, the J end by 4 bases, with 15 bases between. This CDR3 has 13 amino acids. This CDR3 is CASYRFGATEAFF. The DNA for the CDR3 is TGTGCCAGTTACAGGTTCGGGGCCACTGAAGCTTTCTTT.

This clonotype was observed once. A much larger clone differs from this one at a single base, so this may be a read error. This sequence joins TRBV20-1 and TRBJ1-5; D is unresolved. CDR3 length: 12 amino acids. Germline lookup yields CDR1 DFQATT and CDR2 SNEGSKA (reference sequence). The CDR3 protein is CSARDGNQPRHF. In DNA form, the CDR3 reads TGCAGTGCTAGGGACGGTAATCAGCCCCGGCATTTT.

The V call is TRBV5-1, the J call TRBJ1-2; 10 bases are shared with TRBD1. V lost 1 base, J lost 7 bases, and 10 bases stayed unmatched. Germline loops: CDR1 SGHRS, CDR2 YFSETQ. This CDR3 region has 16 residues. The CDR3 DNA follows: TGCGCCAGCAGCTTGTTGGGTCGACAGGGGGCCGGTGGCTACACCTTC. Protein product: CASSLLGRQGAGGYTF.

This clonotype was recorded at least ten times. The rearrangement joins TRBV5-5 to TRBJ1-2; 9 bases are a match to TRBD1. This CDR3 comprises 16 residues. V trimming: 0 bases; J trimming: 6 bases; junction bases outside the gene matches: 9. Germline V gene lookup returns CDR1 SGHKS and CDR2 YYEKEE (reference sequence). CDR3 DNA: TGTGCCAGCAGCTTGGACGTCGGGACAGGGTCTAATGGCTACACCTTC. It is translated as CASSLDVGTGSNGYTF.